The clone carrying this T cell receptor (beta chain) was counted a few times. What it binds is not known. The donors were all healthy and Caucasian. This sample is part of a study of identical twins. Findings of the study overall: Donors were not followed over many years; analysis was cross-sectional.

The cDNA had a unique molecular identifier and a template-switch universal primer site. MiXCR was run by TCRdb on the 5' RACE reads, yielding one entry per CDR3 protein. This table has around 680,000 distinct CDR3 sequences, 8.5% to 9.5% appearing once. In germline, CDR1 is SGDLS, CDR2 YYNGEE. This CDR3 is built from 14 residues. Trimming removed 0 bases from V and 9 bases from J, with 13 bases in between. These data were also reused for a study on yellow fever vaccine responses in identical twins. From that paper: Twins reportedly showed a vaccine T cell response that seemed partly convergent and partly personalized.

This chain connects TRBV9 to TRBJ2-1; no firm D call. The source material was PBMCs. The receptor was isolated from a young woman in good health. CDR3 nucleotides: TGTGCCAGCAGCGTAGCGCCCAGCCGATCTGAGCAGTTCTTC. Residues: CASSVAPSRSEQFF.